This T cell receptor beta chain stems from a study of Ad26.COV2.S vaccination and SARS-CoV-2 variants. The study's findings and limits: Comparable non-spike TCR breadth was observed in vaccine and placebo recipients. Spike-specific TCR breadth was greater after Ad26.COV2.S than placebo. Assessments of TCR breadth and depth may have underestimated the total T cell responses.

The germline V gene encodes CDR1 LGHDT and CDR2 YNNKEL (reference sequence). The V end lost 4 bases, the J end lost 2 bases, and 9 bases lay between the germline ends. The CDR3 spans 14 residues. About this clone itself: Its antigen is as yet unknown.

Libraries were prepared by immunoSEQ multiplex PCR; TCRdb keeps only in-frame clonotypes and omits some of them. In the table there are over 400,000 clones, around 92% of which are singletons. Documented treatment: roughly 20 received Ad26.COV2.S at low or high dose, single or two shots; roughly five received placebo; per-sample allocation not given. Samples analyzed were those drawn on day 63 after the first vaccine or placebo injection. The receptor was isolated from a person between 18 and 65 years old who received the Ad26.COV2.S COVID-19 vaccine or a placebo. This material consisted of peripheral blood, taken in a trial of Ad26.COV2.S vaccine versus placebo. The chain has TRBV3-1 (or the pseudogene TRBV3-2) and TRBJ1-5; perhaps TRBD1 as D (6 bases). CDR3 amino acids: CASSPAGGNQPQHF. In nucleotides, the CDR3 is TGTGCCAGCAGCCCCGCAGGGGGCAATCAGCCCCAGCATTTT.